A selection of T cell receptor beta chains follows, all from one sample in a study of OX40 agonist ivuxolimab in advanced cancers. Assay used: immunoSEQ multiplex PCR; TCRdb lists only in-frame clones, some missing. The sample lists about 59,000 clones, about nine tenths occurring once. The sequenced sample was CD4+ or CD8+ T cells sorted from blood, obtained in a trial of the OX40 agonist ivuxolimab. These receptors originate from an adult with an advanced solid tumor such as melanoma, head and neck, liver or kidney cancer. Each CDR3 is given with its conserved first and last residue. D genes are given only for firm matches. The listing skips clone size in some rows; elsewhere it reads once, few, many or a size class.

CDR3aa: CASSFMGTGGREQFF; CDR3nt: TGTGCCAGCAGTTTTATGGGGACAGGGGGAAGGGAGCAGTTCTTC; j_gene: TRBJ2-1; abundance: -; len: 15; v_gene: TRBV28; d_gene: TRBD1
CDR3aa: CASSLALLHGNSPLHF; CDR3nt: TGTGCCAGCAGCTTGGCGCTACTCCACGGGAATTCACCCCTCCACTTT; j_gene: TRBJ1-6; abundance: -; len: 16; v_gene: TRBV5-5; d_gene: -
CDR3aa: CASSRGTSGGDPDTQYF; CDR3nt: TGCGCCAGCAGCCGAGGGACTAGCGGAGGAGATCCAGATACGCAGTATTTT; j_gene: TRBJ2-3; abundance: -; len: 17; v_gene: TRBV4-3; d_gene: TRBD2
CDR3aa: CASQELNQPQHF; CDR3nt: TGTGCCAGCCAGGAGCTCAATCAGCCCCAGCATTTT; j_gene: TRBJ1-5; abundance: once; len: 12; v_gene: TRBV28; d_gene: -
CDR3aa: CASSYSLQRATPLHF; CDR3nt: TGTGCCAGCAGTTACTCGTTACAGCGGGCGACACCCCTCCACTTT; j_gene: TRBJ1-6; abundance: once; len: 15; v_gene: TRBV6-5; d_gene: -
CDR3aa: CASSLDGGYDSPLHF; CDR3nt: TGTGCCAGCAGCTTAGATGGGGGTTACGATTCACCCCTCCACTTT; j_gene: TRBJ1-6; abundance: -; len: 15; v_gene: TRBV11-2; d_gene: -
CDR3aa: CASSLHMGGDEKLFF; CDR3nt: TGTGCCAGCAGCTTGCATATGGGGGGGGATGAAAAACTGTTTTTT; j_gene: TRBJ1-4; abundance: -; len: 15; v_gene: TRBV5-4; d_gene: -
CDR3aa: CASSRDYHNEQFF; CDR3nt: TGTGCCAGCAGCCGGGACTACCACAATGAGCAGTTCTTC; j_gene: TRBJ2-1; abundance: -; len: 13; v_gene: TRBV5-4; d_gene: TRBD2
CDR3aa: CASSVAGTANSPLHF; CDR3nt: TGTGCCAGCAGCGTAGCTGGGACAGCGAATTCACCCCTCCACTTT; j_gene: TRBJ1-6; abundance: few; len: 15; v_gene: TRBV9; d_gene: TRBD1
CDR3aa: CASSPDGPTWQPQHF; CDR3nt: TGTGCCAGCAGCCCGGACGGACCGACATGGCAGCCCCAGCATTTT; j_gene: TRBJ1-5; abundance: -; len: 15; v_gene: TRBV6-5; d_gene: -